This T cell receptor beta chain was profiled in a study of blood T cell repertoires in COVID-19. Trimming removed 5 bases from V and 1 base from J; junction bases left unmatched: 1. The V gene's germline CDR1 is SGHTA and CDR2 FQGNSA. The CDR3 consists of 14 residues. The table came from immunoSEQ multiplex PCR; TCRdb's copy has only in-frame clones and leaves some out. The sample contains around 180,000 clones, around 82% of which appear only once. The rearrangement links TRBV7-2 to TRBJ2-3, with 9 bases that match TRBD1. The sequencing input was peripheral blood. This TCR was sampled from a woman at least 80 years old with acute or convalescent COVID-19. DNA for the CDR3: TGTGCCAGCAGCCGGACAGGGGGCACAGATACGCAGTATTTT. Its translation: CASSRTGGTDTQYF.